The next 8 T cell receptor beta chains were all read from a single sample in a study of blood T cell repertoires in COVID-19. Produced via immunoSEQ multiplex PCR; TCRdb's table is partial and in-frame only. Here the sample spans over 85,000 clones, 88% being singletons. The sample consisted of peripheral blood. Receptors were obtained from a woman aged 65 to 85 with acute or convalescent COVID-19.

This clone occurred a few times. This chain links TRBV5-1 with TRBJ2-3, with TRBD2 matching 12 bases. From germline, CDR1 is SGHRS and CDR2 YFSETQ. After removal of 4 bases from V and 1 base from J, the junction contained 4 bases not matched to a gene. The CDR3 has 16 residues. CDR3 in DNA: TGCGCCAGCAGCGAACTAGCGGGGGGCGGCACAGATACGCAGTATTTT. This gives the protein CASSELAGGGTDTQYF.

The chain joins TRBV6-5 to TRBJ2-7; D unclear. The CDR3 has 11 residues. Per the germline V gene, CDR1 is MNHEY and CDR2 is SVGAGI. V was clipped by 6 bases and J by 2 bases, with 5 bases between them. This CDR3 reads CASSRPYEQYF. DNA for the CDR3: TGTGCCAGCAGCCGTCCCTACGAGCAGTACTTC.

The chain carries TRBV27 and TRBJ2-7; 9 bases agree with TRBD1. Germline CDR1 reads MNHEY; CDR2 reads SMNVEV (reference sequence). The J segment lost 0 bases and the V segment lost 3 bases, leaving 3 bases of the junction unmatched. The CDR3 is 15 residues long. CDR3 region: CASSFRDRDSYEQYF. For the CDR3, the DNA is TGTGCCAGCAGTTTCCGGGACAGGGACTCCTACGAGCAGTACTTC.

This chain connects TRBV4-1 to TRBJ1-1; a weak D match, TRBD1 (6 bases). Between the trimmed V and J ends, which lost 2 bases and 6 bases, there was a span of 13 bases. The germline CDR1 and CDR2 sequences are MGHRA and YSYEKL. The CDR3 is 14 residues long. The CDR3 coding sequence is TGCGCCAGCAGCCAATGGCAGGGGAGGGCTGAAGCTTTCTTT. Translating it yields CASSQWQGRAEAFF.

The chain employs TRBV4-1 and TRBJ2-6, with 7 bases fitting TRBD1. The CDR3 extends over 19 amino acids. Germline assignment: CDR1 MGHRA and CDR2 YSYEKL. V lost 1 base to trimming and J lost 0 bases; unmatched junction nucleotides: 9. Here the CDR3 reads CASSQGIVQGPSGANVLTF. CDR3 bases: TGCGCCAGCAGCCAAGGAATAGTACAGGGGCCCTCTGGGGCCAACGTCCTGACTTTC.

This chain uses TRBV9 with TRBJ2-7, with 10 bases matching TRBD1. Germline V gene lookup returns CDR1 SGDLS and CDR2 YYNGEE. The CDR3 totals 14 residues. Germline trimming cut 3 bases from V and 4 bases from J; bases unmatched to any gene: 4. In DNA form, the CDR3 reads TGTGCCAGCAGCGCCGGGACAGGGGTGTACGAGCAGTACTTC. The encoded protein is CASSAGTGVYEQYF.

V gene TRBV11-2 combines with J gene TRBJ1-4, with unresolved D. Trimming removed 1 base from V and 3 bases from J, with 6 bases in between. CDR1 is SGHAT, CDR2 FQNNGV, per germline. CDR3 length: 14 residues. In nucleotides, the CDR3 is TGTGCCAGCAGCTTAGGGGCAGCTAATGAAAAACTGTTTTTT. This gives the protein CASSLGAANEKLFF.

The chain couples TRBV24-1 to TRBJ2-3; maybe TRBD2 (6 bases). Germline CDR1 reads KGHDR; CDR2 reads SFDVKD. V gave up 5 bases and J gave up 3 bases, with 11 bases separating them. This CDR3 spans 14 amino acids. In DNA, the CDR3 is TGTGCCACCAGTGTACGGGGGTCGACAGATACGCAGTATTTT. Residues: CATSVRGSTDTQYF.